A selection of T cell receptor beta chains follows, all from one sample in a study of CXCR3-negative and CXCR3-positive naive CD8 T cells. TCRdb re-called the 5' RACE reads; every CDR3 protein appears as one record, without DNA. Here the sample table reports 120,000 to 150,000 distinct CDR3 sequences. Source material: naive CXCR3+ CD8+ T cells from blood. The receptor set was obtained from a human donor in good health. Some clones in this sample may be carry-over from other donors' samples. CDR3s include the opening cysteine and the closing phenylalanine or tryptophan.

j_call v_call cdr3_aa
TRBJ1-4 TRBV7-9 CASSGGGGEKLFF
TRBJ1-1 TRBV29-1 CSVHLEGTEAFF
TRBJ1-1 TRBV20-1 CSASPRSRVTEAFF
TRBJ1-1 TRBV4-3 CASSQDHRGDTEAFF
TRBJ1-1 TRBV11-3 CASSSAPGDSKAFF
TRBJ2-5 TRBV18 CASSPPAVQETQYF
TRBJ2-2 TRBV7-8 CASSSLDRVAGELFF
TRBJ1-5 TRBV7-9 CASSPGGLQPQHF
TRBJ2-1 TRBV5-1 CASSLVGGFEQFF
TRBJ2-7 TRBV9 CASSVAGQGYEQYF
TRBJ2-1 TRBV28 CASSPFRKQFF
TRBJ2-3 TRBV7-9 CASSSSVADTQYF
TRBJ2-5 TRBV12-3/TRBV12-4 CASSFLGTSQETQYF
TRBJ2-1 TRBV6-2/TRBV6-3 CASSYSQTRVYNEQFF
TRBJ2-1 TRBV5-6 CASSLAGDEQFF